This T cell receptor (beta chain) was sequenced during a study of blood T cell repertoires in COVID-19 (dated by TCRdb to about 2020). Some background on the complete study: The collaborator samples originated in the United States, Italy and Spain and spanned the acute and convalescent phases of COVID-19. The material from the prospective study consisted of cDNA or gDNA derived from T cells, B-cell-depleted T cells, or PBMCs. The dataset comprised deeply sampled blood TCRbeta repertoires from subjects exposed to, actively infected with, or recovered from COVID-19. A freely available public database, intended as a resource for researchers studying the immune response to SARS-CoV-2, is where the repertoires were released. Samples came from the ongoing ImmuneRACE study (first 160 participants) plus 1,254 subjects from 6 global collaborators. The sample metadata nearly always contained a de-identified subject ID, COVID-19 status, age in years and sex. Where available, HLA class I and class II types were taken from metadata supplied by the sample provider and were not determined by assay-based typing. The full study reports these points: How much clinical and demographic metadata was included differed by source and by participant, and the metadata was provided uncurated.

As concerns this clone: The specificity of this receptor is unknown. No per-base quality is available; no much larger clone lies one base away.

Whole blood was collected in K2EDTA tubes by collaborating institutions according to the institutions' own protocols. Collaborator samples were shipped for TCRbeta analysis as frozen whole blood, isolated PBMCs, or DNA extracted from either sample type. TCRbeta CDR3 regions were amplified from genomic DNA by means of the immunoSEQ Assay, a bias-controlled multiplex PCR. For the original study's pipeline: Nucleated cell counts per sample were estimated from amplification of reference gene primers within the assay. To quantify the absolute abundance of each unique TCRbeta CDR3 rearrangement, sequence reads were collapsed and filtered. For each sample, productive Simpson clonality was calculated as the square root of Simpson's diversity index over productive rearrangements. This is the immuneACCESS table as TCRdb keeps it, with only in-frame sequences that have V and J called. A part of the clones is gone; compared with another copy, unresolved V genes explain less than half, and the rest is unexplained. That table gives V, J and clone size, and the DNA gave D and trimming. Here the sample has almost 95,000 clones; 70% to 85% occur a single time. The ten biggest clones cover approximately 23% of the sample.

This sequence originates from a woman aged 60-75 years in a cohort sampled during active or convalescent COVID-19. Sequencing was done on a sample of peripheral blood.

At the DNA level, the sequence is TGCGCCAGCAGCCAGGGACAGGGAAATTTAGCTAACTATGGCTACACCTTC. This codes for CASSQGQGNLANYGYTF. Recombination linked TRBV4-1 to TRBJ1-2; a stretch of 9 junction bases matches TRBD1. Taken from cysteine to phenylalanine, the CDR3 has 17 residues. The kept DNA is CDR3 alone, 51 bases in frame from the first base. CDR1 MGHRA and CDR2 YSYEKL were looked up in the germline V gene. Ends trimmed: V by 3 bases, J by 0 bases; bases unmatched to a gene: 8.